This T cell receptor beta chain was documented in a study of T cell changes during pregnancy in multiple sclerosis (dated 2019 in TCRdb). Concerning the study at large: Changes in the T cell repertoire over the course of pregnancy were examined in this study in women with multiple sclerosis.

Turning to this clone: Its antigen has not been determined. The input lacks base qualities; no much larger clone sits a single base away.

The library relied on the immunoSEQ multiplex PCR assay. What TCRdb holds here is the immuneACCESS table cut down to in-frame rearrangements. Part of the clones is not present; checked against another copy, under half of the missing clones reflect an unresolved V gene, and the others are unexplained. The sample table contains 100,000 or so clones; only one count was recorded for nearly 95% of them. The top ten clonotypes cover around 1.7% of the sample. This TCR derives from a female donor in good health, enrolled as a control in a pregnancy study. The material sequenced was peripheral blood, taken after pregnancy.

Here the CDR3 is given as CASSVDARGGANGYTF. The DNA sequence is as follows: TGTGCCAGCAGCGTAGACGCGAGGGGGGGGGCAAATGGCTACACCTTC. Recombination linked TRBV9 to TRBJ1-2, with TRBD1 tentatively as D gene (6 bases match). From its cysteine to its phenylalanine, the CDR3 spans 16 amino acids. Just CDR3 DNA is preserved here, 48 bases in frame from base 1. CDR1 and CDR2, per the germline V gene, are SGDLS and YYNGEE. Deletion took 0 bases off V and 6 bases off J, with a span of 18 bases between the germline ends. Extended through the reference TRBV9 and TRBJ1-2 proteins, this CDR3 yields the full variable domain: DSGVTQTPKHLITATGQRVTLRCSPRSGDLSVYWYQQSLDQGLQFLIQYYNGEERAKGNILERFSAQQFPDLHSELNLSSLELGDSALYFCASSVDARGGANGYTFGSGTRLTVV.